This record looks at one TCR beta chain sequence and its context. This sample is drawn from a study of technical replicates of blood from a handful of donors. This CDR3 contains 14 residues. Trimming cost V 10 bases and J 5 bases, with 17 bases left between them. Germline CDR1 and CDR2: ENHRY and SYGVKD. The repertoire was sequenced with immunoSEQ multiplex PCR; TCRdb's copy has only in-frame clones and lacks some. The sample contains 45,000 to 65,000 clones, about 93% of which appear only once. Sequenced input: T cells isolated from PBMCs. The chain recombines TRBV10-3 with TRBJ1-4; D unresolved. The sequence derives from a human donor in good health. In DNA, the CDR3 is TGTGCCACCCATGAGGACTTTGGAAATGAAAAACTGTTTTTT. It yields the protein CATHEDFGNEKLFF.